This T cell receptor beta chain is from a study of human T cells and chemical hapten exposure. RNA extraction used unfractionated whole blood as the source of total RNA. Within the library, unique molecular identifiers were attached to each individual cDNA molecule. Original processing methods: Ranging from roughly 23,224 to 700,000, TCR counts per sample had a median value of approximately 95,000. TCRdb reprocessed the reads with MiXCR, giving one entry per CDR3 protein. Here the V and J calls rest on TCRdb's processing, not on the authors' analysis. The sample contains 95,000 to 150,000 distinct CDR3 sequences, around 8.5% of which appear only once. A word on this clonotype: Its antigen is unidentified.

Findings and caveats of the study: No alteration of TCRs above 1 in 1000 frequency was seen with DPC sensitization.

This TCR was sampled from a human donor in good health. Some clones in this sample may be carry-over from other donors' samples. Sequenced input: whole blood.

Here the CDR3 DNA reads TGTGCCAGTAGGCAGGACAGGGTCTATGGCTACACCTTC. It specifies CASRQDRVYGYTF. The rearrangement joins TRBV19 to TRBJ1-2, with 8 bases that match TRBD1. This CDR3 contains 13 residues. Germline-derived CDR1 and CDR2 are LNHDA and SQIVND (reference sequence). Losses at the gene ends were 6 bases for V and 4 bases for J; bases not matched to a gene: 4.